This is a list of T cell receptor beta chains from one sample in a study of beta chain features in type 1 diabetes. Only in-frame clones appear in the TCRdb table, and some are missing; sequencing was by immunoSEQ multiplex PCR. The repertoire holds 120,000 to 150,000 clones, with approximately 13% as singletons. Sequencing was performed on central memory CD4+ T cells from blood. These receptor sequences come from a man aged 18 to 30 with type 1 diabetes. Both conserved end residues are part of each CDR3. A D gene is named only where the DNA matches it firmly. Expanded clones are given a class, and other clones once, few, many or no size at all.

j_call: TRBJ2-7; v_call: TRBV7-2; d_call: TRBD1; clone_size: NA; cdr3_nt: TGTGCCAGCAGACGGCCGGGACAGGGATTCGACGAGCAGTACTTC; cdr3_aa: CASRRPGQGFDEQYF
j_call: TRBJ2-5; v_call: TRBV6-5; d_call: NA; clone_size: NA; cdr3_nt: TGTGCCAGCAGATTAGAGACCCAGTACTTC; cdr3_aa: CASRLETQYF
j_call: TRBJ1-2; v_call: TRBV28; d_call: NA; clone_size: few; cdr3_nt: TGTGCCAGCAGCTCCTATTCAGGGCCTTATGGCTACACCTTC; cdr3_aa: CASSSYSGPYGYTF
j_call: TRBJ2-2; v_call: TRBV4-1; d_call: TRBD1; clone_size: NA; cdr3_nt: TGCGCCAGCAGCCGGGACAGCGCGAACACCGGGGAGCTGTTTTTT; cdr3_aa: CASSRDSANTGELFF
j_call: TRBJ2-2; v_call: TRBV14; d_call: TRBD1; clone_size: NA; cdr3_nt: TGTGCCAGCAGCCGAATCGACAGGGGGCCCGACACCGGGGAGCTGTTTTTT; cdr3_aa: CASSRIDRGPDTGELFF
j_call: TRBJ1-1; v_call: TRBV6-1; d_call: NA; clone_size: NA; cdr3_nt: TGTGCCAGCAGTGTCTGGGGATACACTGAAGCTTTCTTT; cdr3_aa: CASSVWGYTEAFF
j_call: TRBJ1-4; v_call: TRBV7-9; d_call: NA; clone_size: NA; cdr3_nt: TGTGCCAGCAGCTTACCAGGGCAGAATGAAAAACTGTTTTTT; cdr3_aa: CASSLPGQNEKLFF
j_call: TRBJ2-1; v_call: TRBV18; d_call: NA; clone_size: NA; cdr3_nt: TGTGCCAGCTCACCGGGCCAAGACAATGAGCAGTTCTTC; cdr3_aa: CASSPGQDNEQFF
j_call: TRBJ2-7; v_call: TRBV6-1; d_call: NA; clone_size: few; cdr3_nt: TGTGCCAGCAGTGAAGATAGTAGTGAGCAGTACTTC; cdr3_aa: CASSEDSSEQYF
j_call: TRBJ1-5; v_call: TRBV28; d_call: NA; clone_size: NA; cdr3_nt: TGTGCCAGCAGTAGGGGTAGCAATCAGCCCCAGCATTTT; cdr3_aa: CASSRGSNQPQHF
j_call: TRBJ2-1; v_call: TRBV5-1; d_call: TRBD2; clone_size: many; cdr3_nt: TGCGCCAGCAGGCAGACTAGCGAGCGGCAGTTCTTC; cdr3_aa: CASRQTSERQFF
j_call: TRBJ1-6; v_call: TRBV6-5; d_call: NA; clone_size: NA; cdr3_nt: TGTGCCAGCAGGGTTTCGGACTCACCCCTCCACTTT; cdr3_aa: CASRVSDSPLHF
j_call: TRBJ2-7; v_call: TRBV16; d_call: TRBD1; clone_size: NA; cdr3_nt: TGTGCCAGCAGCCAATCCGTGACAGGGGGCTGGCACGAGCAGTACTTC; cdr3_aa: CASSQSVTGGWHEQYF
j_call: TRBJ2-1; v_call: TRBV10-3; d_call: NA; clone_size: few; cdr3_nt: TGTGCCATCAGTGAGCGGGGGAAGGAAGTGCAGTTCTTC; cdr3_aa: CAISERGKEVQFF
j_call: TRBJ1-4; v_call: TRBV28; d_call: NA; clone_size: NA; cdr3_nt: TGTGCCAGCCTCGAGGCGGTTACAAATGAAAAACTGTTTTTT; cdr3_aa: CASLEAVTNEKLFF
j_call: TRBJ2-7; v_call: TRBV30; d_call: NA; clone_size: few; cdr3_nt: TGTGCCTGGAGTGTGGCAGGGGCCGAGCAGTACTTC; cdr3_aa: CAWSVAGAEQYF
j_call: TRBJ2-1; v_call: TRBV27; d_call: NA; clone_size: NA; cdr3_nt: TGTGCCAGCAGTCCTCCCGGGGCACTAAGCTCCTACAATGAGCAGTTCTTC; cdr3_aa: CASSPPGALSSYNEQFF
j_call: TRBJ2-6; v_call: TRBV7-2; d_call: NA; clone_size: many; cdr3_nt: TGTGCCAGCAGCCCTAGGGGCTCTGGGGCCAACGTCCTGACTTTC; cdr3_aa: CASSPRGSGANVLTF
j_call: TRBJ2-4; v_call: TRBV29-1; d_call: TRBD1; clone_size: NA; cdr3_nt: TGCAGCGGTGGAGGGACAGGGGAGAACATTCAGTACTTC; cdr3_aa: CSGGGTGENIQYF
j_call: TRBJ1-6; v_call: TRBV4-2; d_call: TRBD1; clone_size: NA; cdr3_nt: TGTGCCAGCAGCCAAGATCGGGAGACAGGGGATTCTTCACCCCTCCACTTT; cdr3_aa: CASSQDRETGDSSPLHF
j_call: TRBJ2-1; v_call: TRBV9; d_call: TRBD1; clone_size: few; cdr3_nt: TGTGCCAGCAGCGTGGCAACCGGGACAGGCCTAGGGACCTCCGGCCATGAGCAGTTCTTC; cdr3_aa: CASSVATGTGLGTSGHEQFF
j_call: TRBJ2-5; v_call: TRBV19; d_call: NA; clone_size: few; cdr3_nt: TGTGCCAGTAGAGGGGGGGGCGGGTACCAAGAGACCCAGTACTTC; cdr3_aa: CASRGGGGYQETQYF
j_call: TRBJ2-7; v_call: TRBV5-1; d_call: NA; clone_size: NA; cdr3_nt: TGCGCCAGCAGCTTAGGGGCCCTCGGGGACGAGCAGTACTTC; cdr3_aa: CASSLGALGDEQYF
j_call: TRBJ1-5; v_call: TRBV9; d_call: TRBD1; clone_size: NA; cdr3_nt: TGTGCCAGCAGCGTCGGACAGGGGAGCAATCAGCCCCAGCATTTT; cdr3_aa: CASSVGQGSNQPQHF
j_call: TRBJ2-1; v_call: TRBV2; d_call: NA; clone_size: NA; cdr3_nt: TGTGCCAGCAGAGTCACTAGCAGTGAGCAGTTCTTC; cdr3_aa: CASRVTSSEQFF
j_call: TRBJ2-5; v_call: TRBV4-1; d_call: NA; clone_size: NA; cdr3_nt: TGCGCCAGCAGCTATACAGCCGAAATCGAGACCCAGTACTTC; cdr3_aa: CASSYTAEIETQYF
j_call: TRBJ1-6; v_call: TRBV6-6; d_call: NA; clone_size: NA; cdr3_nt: TGTGCCAGCAGTTACTCGTCCAGCTATAATTCACCCCTCCACTTT; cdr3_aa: CASSYSSSYNSPLHF
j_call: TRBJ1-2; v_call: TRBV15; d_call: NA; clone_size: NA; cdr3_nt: TGTGCCACCAGCAGAGATAGACAGCCCTATGGCTACACCTTC; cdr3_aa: CATSRDRQPYGYTF
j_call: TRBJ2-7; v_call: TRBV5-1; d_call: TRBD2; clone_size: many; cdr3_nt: TGCGCCAGCAGCCCGGGGGGGACCGGACCCTACGAGCAGTACTTC; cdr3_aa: CASSPGGTGPYEQYF
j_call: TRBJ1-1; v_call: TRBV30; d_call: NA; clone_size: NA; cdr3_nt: TGTGCCTGGAGTGTACTTGCGGGGACTGAAGCTTTCTTT; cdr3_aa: CAWSVLAGTEAFF
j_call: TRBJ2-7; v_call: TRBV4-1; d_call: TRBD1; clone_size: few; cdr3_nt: TGCGCCAGCAGCCAAGATCGGGGGACAGGCAGCTCCTACGAGCAGTACTTC; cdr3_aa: CASSQDRGTGSSYEQYF
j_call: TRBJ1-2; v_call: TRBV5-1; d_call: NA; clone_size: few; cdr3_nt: TGCGCCAGCAGCATGGACAGCTATGGCTACACCTTC; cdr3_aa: CASSMDSYGYTF
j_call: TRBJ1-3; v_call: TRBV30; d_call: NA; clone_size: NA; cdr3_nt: TGTGCCTGGAGCCCGAAAACCACAGGGACTGGAAACACCATATATTTT; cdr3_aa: CAWSPKTTGTGNTIYF
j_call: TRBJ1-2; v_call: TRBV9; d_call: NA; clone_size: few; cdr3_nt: TGTGCCAGCAAGGGCTATGGCTACACCTTC; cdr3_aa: CASKGYGYTF
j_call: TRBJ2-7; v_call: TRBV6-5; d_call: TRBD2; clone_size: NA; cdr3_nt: TGTGCCAGCAGCCATAGCGGGGGTATATCCTACGAGCAGTACTTC; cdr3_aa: CASSHSGGISYEQYF
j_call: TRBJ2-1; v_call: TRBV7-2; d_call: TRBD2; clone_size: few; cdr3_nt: TGTGCCAGCAGCCCCGGGGGGGCGCGGGATGAGCAGTTCTTC; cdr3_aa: CASSPGGARDEQFF
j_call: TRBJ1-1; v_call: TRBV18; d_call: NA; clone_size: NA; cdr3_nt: TGTGCCAGCTCACAGGCCGTGGACACTGAAGCTTTCTTT; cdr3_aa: CASSQAVDTEAFF
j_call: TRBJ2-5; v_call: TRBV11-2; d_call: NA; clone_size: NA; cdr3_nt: TGTGCCAGCAGAGAATCTAGGAGGACAGAAGAGACCCAGTACTTC; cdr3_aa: CASRESRRTEETQYF
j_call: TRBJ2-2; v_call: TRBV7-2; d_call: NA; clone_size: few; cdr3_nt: TGTGCCAGCAGCTTAGTCCTATCGAACACCGGGGAGCTGTTTTTT; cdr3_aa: CASSLVLSNTGELFF
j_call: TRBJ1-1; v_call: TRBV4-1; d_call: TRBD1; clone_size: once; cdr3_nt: TGCGCCAGCAGCCGGGACAGGGAGAATGAAGCTTTCTTT; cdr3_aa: CASSRDRENEAFF
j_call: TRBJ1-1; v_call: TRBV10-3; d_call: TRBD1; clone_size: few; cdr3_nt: TGTGCCATCAGTTCGGGACAGGGGAAATCTGAAGCTTTCTTT; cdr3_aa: CAISSGQGKSEAFF
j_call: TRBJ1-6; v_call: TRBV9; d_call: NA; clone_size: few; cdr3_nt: TGTGCCAGCAGCCGGGACCTAAGCTCCTATAATTCACCCCTCCACTTT; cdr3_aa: CASSRDLSSYNSPLHF
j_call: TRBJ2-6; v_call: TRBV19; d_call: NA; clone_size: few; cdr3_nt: TGTGCCAGTAGTATGCAGATGGGGGCCAACGTCCTGACTTTC; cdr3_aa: CASSMQMGANVLTF
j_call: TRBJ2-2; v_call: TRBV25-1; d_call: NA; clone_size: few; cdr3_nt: TGTGCCAGCAGTGAAGGGACGGTAACCGGGGAGCTGTTTTTT; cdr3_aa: CASSEGTVTGELFF
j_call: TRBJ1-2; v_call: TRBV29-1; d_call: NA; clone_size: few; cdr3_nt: TGCAGCGTTAGGCCAGGAGAAAACTATGGCTACACCTTC; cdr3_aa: CSVRPGENYGYTF
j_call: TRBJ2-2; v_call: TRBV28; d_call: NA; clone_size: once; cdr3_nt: TGTGCCAGCAGTTTTACAAACACCGGGGAGCTGTTTTTT; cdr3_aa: CASSFTNTGELFF
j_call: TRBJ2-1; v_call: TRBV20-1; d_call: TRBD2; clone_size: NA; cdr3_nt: TGCAGTGCCCGGGGGGGCTATGAGCAGTTCTTC; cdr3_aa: CSARGGYEQFF
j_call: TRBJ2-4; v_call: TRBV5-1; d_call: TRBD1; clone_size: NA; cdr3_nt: TGCGCCAGCAGCCGACAGGGGAATCTAGCCAAAAACATTCAGTACTTC; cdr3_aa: CASSRQGNLAKNIQYF
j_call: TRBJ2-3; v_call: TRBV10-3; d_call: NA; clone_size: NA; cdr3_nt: TGTGCCATCACCGCCAGGGTTACAGATACGCAGTATTTT; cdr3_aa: CAITARVTDTQYF
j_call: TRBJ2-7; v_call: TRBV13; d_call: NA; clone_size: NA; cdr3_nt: TGTGCCAGCAGCTTAGATCCAGGGACCGAGCAGTACTTC; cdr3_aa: CASSLDPGTEQYF